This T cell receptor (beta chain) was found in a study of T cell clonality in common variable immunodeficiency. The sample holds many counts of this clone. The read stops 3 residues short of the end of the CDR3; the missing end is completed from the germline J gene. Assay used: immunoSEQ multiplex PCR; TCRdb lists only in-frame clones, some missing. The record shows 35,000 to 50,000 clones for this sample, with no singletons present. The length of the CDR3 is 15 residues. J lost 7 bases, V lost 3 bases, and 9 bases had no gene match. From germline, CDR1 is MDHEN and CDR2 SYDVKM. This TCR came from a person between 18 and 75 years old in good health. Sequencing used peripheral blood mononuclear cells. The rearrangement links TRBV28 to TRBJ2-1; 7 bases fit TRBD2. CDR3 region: CASSLGGTTTNEQFF. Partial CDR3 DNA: TGTGCCAGCAGTTTGGGCGGGACTACAACGAATGAG.